This TCR beta chain appears in the sequencing data of a study of vaccination effects on CD4 cells after COVID-19. Study background: Sampling occurred a median 72 days post second dose, range 14 to 241.

Before sequencing, viral peptide pools were used by the ViraFEST assay to expand antigen-specific CD4+ T cells. Having been cultured for about 10 days, the cells underwent CD4+ T cell isolation. Each participant was given two doses of one vaccine (BNT162b2 or mRNA-1273). Each vaccine recipient was nucleocapsid antibody negative and had no prior SARS-CoV-2 infection. Remarks on this clone: Its specificity is not known.

V was shortened by 4 bases and J by 11 bases, with 15 bases between the two germline ends. This CDR3 contains 12 residues. The germline V gene encodes CDR1 SGHRS and CDR2 YFSETQ. Generated by immunoSEQ multiplex PCR, the TCRdb table keeps only in-frame clones and is missing some. The sample holds tens of thousands of clones; over 60% are singletons and the top ten take over 13%. Findings and limits, study-wide: Substantial clonal contraction characterized both infection- and vaccine-induced clones late after vaccination.

The material was CD4+ T cells from PBMCs cultured with HCoV-OC43 spike peptides, obtained after COVID-19 vaccination. Indicated subset: HCoV-OC43 spike overlapping peptide pool stimulation. The clonotype comes from a human donor who received a COVID-19 vaccine. The chain recombines TRBV5-1 with TRBJ1-1, with D possibly being TRBD1 (5 bases). CDR3 amino acids: CASSPGTGMAFF. CDR3 bases: TGCGCCAGCAGCCCGGGGACCGGGATGGCTTTCTTT.